The clone carrying this T cell receptor (beta chain) came up many times. The antigen is unknown. The data belong to a study of molecular identifiers for immune sequencing clone quantification. Study findings and constraints: Clones that exceeded 20 RNA copies held over 98% of effector molecules, yet under 1% in naive cells.

One entry per CDR3 protein results from TCRdb running MiXCR on the PCR reads. Of approximately 550,000 distinct CDR3 sequences listed, about 22% are singletons. This TCR was sampled from a human donor in good health. Some libraries in this study had Jurkat cell RNA spiked in. Sequences were obtained from naive CD8+ T cells from blood, with Jurkat cell RNA spiked in. Subset indicated: FACS-sorted CD8+CD4-CCR7+CD45RA+ naive T cells.

The CDR3 loop reads CASSFIGGRGADEQFF. Here the CDR3 DNA reads TGTGCCAGCAGCTTCATCGGCGGGAGAGGTGCGGATGAGCAGTTCTTC. The rearrangement links TRBV7-3 to TRBJ2-1; 7 bases match TRBD2. This CDR3 comprises 16 residues. V shed 3 bases and J 8 bases; nucleotides not matched to a gene: 13. CDR1 is SGHTA and CDR2 is FQGTGA in the germline V gene. Drawing the rest from reference TRBV7-3 and TRBJ2-1, the complete variable domain is GAGVSQTPSNKVTEKGKYVELRCDPISGHTALYWYRQSLGQGPEFLIYFQGTGAADDSGLPNDRFFAVRPEGSVSTLKIQRTERGDSAVYLCASSFIGGRGADEQFFGPGTRLTVL.